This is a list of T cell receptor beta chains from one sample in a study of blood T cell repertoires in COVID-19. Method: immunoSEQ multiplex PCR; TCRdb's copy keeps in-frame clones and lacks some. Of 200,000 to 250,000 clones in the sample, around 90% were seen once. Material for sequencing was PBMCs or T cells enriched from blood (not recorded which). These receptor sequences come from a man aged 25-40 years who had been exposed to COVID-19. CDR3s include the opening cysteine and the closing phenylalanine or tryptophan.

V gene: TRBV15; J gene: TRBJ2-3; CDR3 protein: CATSRSGGTDTQYF
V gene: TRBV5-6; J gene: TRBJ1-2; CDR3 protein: CASSLGQVVDGYTF
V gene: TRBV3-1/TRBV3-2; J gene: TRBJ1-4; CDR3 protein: CASSDRGLGGDEKLFF
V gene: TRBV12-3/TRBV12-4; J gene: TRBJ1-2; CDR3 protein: CASSLVGGYGYTF
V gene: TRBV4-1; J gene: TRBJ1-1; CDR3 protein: CASSQDVNRGEEAFF
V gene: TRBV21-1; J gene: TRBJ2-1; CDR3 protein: CASSKAPKAGEEGEQFF
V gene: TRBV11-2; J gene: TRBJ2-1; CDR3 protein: CASSLTQGAAYNEQFF
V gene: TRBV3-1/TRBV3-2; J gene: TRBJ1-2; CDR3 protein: CASSSETVDGYTF
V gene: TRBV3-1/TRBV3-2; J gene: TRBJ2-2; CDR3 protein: CASSFERTGRTGELFF
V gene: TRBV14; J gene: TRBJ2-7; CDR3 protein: CASSQGPQDNPYEQYF
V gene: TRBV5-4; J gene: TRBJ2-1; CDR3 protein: CASTPVGLAGYDEQFF
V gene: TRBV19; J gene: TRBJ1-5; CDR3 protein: CASSIDRGLGSNQPQHF
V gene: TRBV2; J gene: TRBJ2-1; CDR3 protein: CASRRRIGTFYNEQFF
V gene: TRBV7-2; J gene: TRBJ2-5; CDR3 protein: CASSAGTSGVMETQYF
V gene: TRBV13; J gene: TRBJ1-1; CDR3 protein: CASSYSTTEAFF
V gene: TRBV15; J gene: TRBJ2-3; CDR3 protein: CATSPGAGNTDTQYF
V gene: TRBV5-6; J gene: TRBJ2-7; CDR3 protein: CASSKQDSYEQYF
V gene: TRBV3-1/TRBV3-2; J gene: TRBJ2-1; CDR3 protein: CASSHHAGTGNNEQFF
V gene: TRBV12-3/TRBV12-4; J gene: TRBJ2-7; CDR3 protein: CASGQIGTYEQYF
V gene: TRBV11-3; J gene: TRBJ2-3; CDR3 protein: CASSSPPGTSGGSTDTQYF
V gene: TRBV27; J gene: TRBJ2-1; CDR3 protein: CAKSNEQFF
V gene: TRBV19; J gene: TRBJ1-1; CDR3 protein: CASSIYMNTEAFF
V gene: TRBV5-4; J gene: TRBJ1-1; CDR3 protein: CASSTPGTGDTEAFF
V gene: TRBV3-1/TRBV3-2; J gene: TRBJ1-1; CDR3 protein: CASSQVRATEAFF
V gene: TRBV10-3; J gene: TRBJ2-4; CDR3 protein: CAISDWESGNIQYF
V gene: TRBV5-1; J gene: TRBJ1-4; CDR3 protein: CASSLAPQTEKLFF
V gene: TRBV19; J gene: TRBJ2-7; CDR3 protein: CASSIGDRVYEQYF
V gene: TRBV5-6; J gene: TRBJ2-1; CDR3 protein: CASSLGQARPEQFF
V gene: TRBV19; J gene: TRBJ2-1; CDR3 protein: CASTHGGRRLGTDYNEQFF
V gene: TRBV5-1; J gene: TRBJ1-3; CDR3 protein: CASSLGQAGNTIYF
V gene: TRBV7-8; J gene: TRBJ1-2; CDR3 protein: CASSPLTGNYGYTF
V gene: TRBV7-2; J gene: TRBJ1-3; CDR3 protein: CASGHTGASGNTIYF
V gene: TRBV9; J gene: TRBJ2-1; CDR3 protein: CASSVVSYEQFF
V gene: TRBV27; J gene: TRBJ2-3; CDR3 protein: CASRRTGTDTQYF
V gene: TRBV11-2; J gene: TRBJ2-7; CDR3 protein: CASSLDSGLVPTF
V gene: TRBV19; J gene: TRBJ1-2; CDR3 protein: CASSTGREANYGYTF
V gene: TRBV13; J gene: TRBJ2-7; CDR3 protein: CASSSLRRAHEQYF